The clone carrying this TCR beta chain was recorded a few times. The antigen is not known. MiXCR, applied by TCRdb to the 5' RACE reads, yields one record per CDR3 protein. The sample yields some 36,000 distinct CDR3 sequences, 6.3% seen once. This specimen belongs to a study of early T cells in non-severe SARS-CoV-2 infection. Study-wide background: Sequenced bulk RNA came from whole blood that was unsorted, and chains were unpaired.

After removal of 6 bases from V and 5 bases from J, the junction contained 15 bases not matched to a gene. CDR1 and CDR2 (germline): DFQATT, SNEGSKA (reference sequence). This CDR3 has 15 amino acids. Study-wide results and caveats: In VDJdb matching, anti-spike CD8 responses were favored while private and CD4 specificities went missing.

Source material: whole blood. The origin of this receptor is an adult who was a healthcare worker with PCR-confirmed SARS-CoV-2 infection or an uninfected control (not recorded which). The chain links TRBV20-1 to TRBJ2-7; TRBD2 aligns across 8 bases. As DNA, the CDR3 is TGCAGTGCCCCGGAAAGCGGGAGATTTGAAGACGAGCAGTACTTC. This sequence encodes CSAPESGRFEDEQYF.